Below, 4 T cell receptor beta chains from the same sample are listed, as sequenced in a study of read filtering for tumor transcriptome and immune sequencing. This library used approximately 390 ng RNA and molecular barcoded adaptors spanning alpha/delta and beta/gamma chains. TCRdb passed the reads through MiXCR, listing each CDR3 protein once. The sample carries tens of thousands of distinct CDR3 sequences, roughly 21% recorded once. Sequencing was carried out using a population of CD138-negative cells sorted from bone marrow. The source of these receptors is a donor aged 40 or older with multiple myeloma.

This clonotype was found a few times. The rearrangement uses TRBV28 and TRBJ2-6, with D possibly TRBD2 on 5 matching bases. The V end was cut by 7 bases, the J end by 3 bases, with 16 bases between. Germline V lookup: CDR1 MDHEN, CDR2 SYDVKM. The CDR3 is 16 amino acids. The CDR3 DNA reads TGTGCCAGCACCCCTCATCGGGAATTTGGGGCCAACGTCCTGACTTTC. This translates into CASTPHREFGANVLTF.

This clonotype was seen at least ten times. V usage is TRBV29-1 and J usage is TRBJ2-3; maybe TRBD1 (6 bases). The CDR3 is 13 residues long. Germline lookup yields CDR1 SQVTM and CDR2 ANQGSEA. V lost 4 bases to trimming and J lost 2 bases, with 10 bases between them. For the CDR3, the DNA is TGCAGCGTTGGGGGGCCCGCCACAGATACGCAGTATTTT. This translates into CSVGGPATDTQYF.

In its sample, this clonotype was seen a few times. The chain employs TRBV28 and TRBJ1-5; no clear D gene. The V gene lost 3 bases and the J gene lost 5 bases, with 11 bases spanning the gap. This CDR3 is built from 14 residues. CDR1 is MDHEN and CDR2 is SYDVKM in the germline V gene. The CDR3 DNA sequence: TGTGCCAGCAGTTTCGGGGTAGGCGATCAGCCCCAGCATTTT. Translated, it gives CASSFGVGDQPQHF.

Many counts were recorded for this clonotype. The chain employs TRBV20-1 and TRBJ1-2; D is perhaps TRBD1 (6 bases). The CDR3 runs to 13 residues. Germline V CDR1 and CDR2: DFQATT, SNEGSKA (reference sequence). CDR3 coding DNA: TGCAGCCCTATGGGGAGCAGGGGCGCTGGCTACACCTTC. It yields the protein CSPMGSRGAGYTF.